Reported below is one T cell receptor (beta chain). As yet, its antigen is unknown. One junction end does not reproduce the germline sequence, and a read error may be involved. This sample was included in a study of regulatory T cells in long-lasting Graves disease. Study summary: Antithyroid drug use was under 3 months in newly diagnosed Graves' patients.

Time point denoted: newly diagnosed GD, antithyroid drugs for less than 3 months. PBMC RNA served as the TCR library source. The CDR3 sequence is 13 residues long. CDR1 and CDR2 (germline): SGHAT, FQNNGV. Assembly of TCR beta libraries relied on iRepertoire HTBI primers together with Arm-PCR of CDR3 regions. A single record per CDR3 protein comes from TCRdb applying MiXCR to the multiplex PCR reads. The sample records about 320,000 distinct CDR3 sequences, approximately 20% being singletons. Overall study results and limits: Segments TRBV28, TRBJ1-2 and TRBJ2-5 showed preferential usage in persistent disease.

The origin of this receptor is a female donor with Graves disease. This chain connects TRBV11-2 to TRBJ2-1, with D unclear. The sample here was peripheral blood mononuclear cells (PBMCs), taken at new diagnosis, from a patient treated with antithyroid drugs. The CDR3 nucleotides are TGTGTCAGCAGCTTAGGAAGCCCGAATGAGCAGTTCTTC. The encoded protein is CVSSLGSPNEQFF.